The clone carrying this T cell receptor (beta chain) has just a few counts. The CDR3 runs to 16 residues. This sample is part of a study of blood T cell repertoires in COVID-19. The assay was immunoSEQ multiplex PCR, and TCRdb's table has in-frame clones only and misses some. The profile shows about 210,000 clones, approximately 86% of them singletons. Ages ranged from roughly 18 to 100 years, with residence in more than 20 US areas. Self-reported history from a screening survey and questionnaire set each donor's cohort. The source of this sequence is a woman between 35 and 50 years old in a cohort exposed to, infected with or recovered from COVID-19 (not recorded which). What was sequenced was PBMCs or T cells enriched from blood (not recorded which). The J gene is TRBJ1-6, the V gene TRBV21-1; TRBD1, the table's D call, was not compared with the DNA. TRBV21-1 is deemed a pseudogene. DNA for the CDR3: TGTGCCAGCAGCAAAGGCGGACAGGGAGATAATTCACCCCTCCACTTT. Protein product: CASSKGGQGDNSPLHF.